The sequence of this T cell receptor beta chain was determined in a study of human T cells and chemical hapten exposure. Across the study: Researchers reported sensitizing an approximately 2 cm by approximately 2 cm upper inner arm skin site with 2% DPC. Alopecia areata, totalis or universalis affected patients, mainly female.

Time point meaning: patch test 3, about 24 weeks after DPC sensitization. Treatment described: therapeutic diphenylcyclopropenone sensitization with weekly scalp DPC. Trimming shortened V by 3 bases and J by 7 bases, and 8 bases separated the two germline ends. Germline lookup yields CDR1 DFQATT and CDR2 SNEGSKA (reference sequence). The CDR3 loop spans 11 amino acids. Original methodology: There were a median of around 96,000 TCRs per sample, with a range from about 23,224 to 750,000. Via MiXCR, TCRdb re-called the RACE reads, giving one row per CDR3 protein. TCRdb assigned the V and J calls; the authors' analysis was not used. The table includes 150,000 to 200,000 distinct CDR3 sequences, around a quarter detected once.

Here the sequenced sample was whole blood, taken in connection with sensitization to the hapten diphenylcyclopropenone (DPC). This receptor was identified in a woman between 40 and 55 years old with alopecia areata. Some clones in this sample may be carry-over from other donors' samples. The rearrangement uses TRBV20-1 and TRBJ2-3; D remains ambiguous. The CDR3 here is CSARVRHTQYF. Written as DNA, the CDR3 is TGCAGTGCTAGGGTCCGTCATACGCAGTATTTT.